The 11 T cell receptor beta chains below were found in one sample sequenced in a study of CD8+ T cells in alopecia areata. cDNA reverse transcribed from extracted RNA served as the sequencing template. Data came from immunoSEQ multiplex PCR; TCRdb stores just in-frame clones and leaves some out. The sample has some 51,000 clones; around 96% are singletons. The source was CD8+ T cells sorted from blood, collected at week 0. The source is a human donor with alopecia areata.

CDR3 loop: CASLFAGPPHEQYF. CDR3 in DNA: TGTGCCAGCCTATTCGCGGGGCCCCCCCACGAGCAGTACTTC. This chain uses TRBV19 with TRBJ2-7; possibly TRBD2 for D (6 bases). The CDR3 covers 14 residues. Germline CDR1 LNHDA, CDR2 SQIVND (reference sequence). Between the trimmed V and J ends, which lost 9 bases and 5 bases, there was a span of 20 bases.

CDR3 DNA sequence: TGTGCCAGCAGCACAACTGCGGGGGGATACAATGAGCAGTTCTTC. Amino acid sequence: CASSTTAGGYNEQFF. The genes are TRBV27 and TRBJ2-1, with 8 bases fitting TRBD2. CDR3 length: 15 amino acids. Germline CDR1 is MNHEY and CDR2 is SMNVEV (reference sequence). Trimming cost V 6 bases and J 4 bases; bases outside gene matches: 8.

The J gene is TRBJ1-5, the V gene TRBV13; D might be TRBD1 (5 bases). The V end lost 7 bases, the J end lost 4 bases, and 14 bases lay between the germline ends. CDR3 length equals 14 residues. Germline CDR1 and CDR2: PRHDT and FYEKMQ (reference sequence). The CDR3 DNA reads as TGTGCCAGCACCCTGGGACCCTCGAATCAGCCCCAGCATTTT. It codes for CASTLGPSNQPQHF.

The CDR3 region is CSVSKGQRGLANEQFF. The CDR3 region has the DNA TGCAGCGTTTCTAAGGGGCAGCGGGGGCTCGCGAATGAGCAGTTCTTC. The chain has TRBV29-1 and TRBJ2-1, with TRBD2 matching over 8 bases. The V gene end was trimmed by 5 bases and the J gene end by 7 bases; junction bases not matched to a gene: 16. Per germline, CDR1 SQVTM and CDR2 ANQGSEA. The CDR3 has 16 residues.

The V call is TRBV15, the J call TRBJ2-7, with D possibly TRBD1 on 6 matching bases. V lost 1 base and J 5 bases, leaving 9 bases between the germline ends. The germline gives CDR1 LNHNV, CDR2 YYDKDF (reference sequence). The CDR3 is 13 residues long. CDR3 loop: CATSRASGDEQYF. As DNA, the CDR3 is TGTGCCACCAGCAGAGCATCAGGGGACGAGCAGTACTTC.

The genes are TRBV27 and TRBJ2-1, with D possibly TRBD2 on 6 matching bases. Trimming cost V 4 bases and J 6 bases, with 19 bases left between them. Germline assignment: CDR1 MNHEY and CDR2 SMNVEV (reference sequence). CDR3 length: 16 amino acids. This chain's CDR3 is CASSYAPGLTFNEQFF. In DNA form, the CDR3 reads TGTGCCAGCAGTTATGCGCCGGGACTGACCTTCAATGAGCAGTTCTTC.

V gene TRBV28 combines with J gene TRBJ2-3, with TRBD2 as a possible D gene (5 bases). Between the trimmed V and J ends, which lost 5 bases and 2 bases, there was a span of 11 bases. This CDR3 region has 14 residues. CDR1 is MDHEN, CDR2 SYDVKM, per germline. The CDR3 sequence: CASSPSRDTDTQYF. The CDR3 DNA reads as TGTGCCAGCAGTCCGTCTCGGGACACAGATACGCAGTATTTT.

This sequence joins TRBV2 and TRBJ1-6; possibly TRBD1 for D (5 bases). Trimming left V 3 bases short and J 5 bases short, with 8 bases between. Germline loops: CDR1 SNHLY, CDR2 FYNNEI. This CDR3 is 14 amino acids long. The CDR3 sequence is CASSEGPNNSPLHF. The CDR3 DNA follows: TGTGCCAGCAGTGAGGGACCCAATAATTCACCCCTCCACTTT. Combining the CDR3 with reference TRBV2 and TRBJ1-6 gives the whole variable domain EPEVTQTPSHQVTQMGQEVILRCVPISNHLYFYWYRQILGQKVEFLVSFYNNEISEKSEIFDDQFSVERPDGSNFTLKIRSTKLEDSAMYFCASSEGPNNSPLHFGNGTRLTVT.

This rearrangement joins TRBV29-1 to TRBJ2-5; perhaps TRBD2 as D (5 bases). The CDR3 totals 13 residues. The V gene's germline CDR1 is SQVTM and CDR2 ANQGSEA. Trimming shortened V by 1 base and J by 7 bases, and 13 bases separated the two germline ends. The CDR3 loop reads CSVEGRPEGTQYF. The CDR3 nucleotides are TGCAGCGTTGAAGGTCGGCCAGAGGGGACCCAGTACTTC.

This chain uses TRBV4-1 with TRBJ1-5; D remains unclear. Trimming cost V 4 bases and J 0 bases, with 7 bases left between them. The CDR3 spans 14 residues. Germline V gene lookup returns CDR1 MGHRA and CDR2 YSYEKL. The chain's CDR3 is CASSPRPSNQPQHF. The CDR3 coding sequence is TGCGCCAGCAGCCCACGCCCTAGCAATCAGCCCCAGCATTTT.

As to this clone: Other DNA sequences within the sample encode an identical CDR3. The chain is built from TRBV2 and TRBJ2-3; no reliable D call. CDR3 length equals 18 residues. Germline loops: CDR1 SNHLY, CDR2 FYNNEI. Trimming stripped 5 bases from V and 6 bases from J, with 27 bases between. The CDR3, as DNA: TGTGCCAGCAGTCCGGATCGATTGAGCTTAGTTCGGGCGGATACGCAGTATTTT. The encoded protein is CASSPDRLSLVRADTQYF.